The clone carrying this TCR beta chain was seen ten or more times. The sample is drawn from a study of metastatic and nonmetastatic thyroid tumors. On the study more broadly: Blood and tumor or nodule tissue repertoires from malignant and benign thyroid patients were compared.

TCRdb re-called clones from the PCR reads using MiXCR. Here the sample spans more than 70,000 clones, about 9.1% being singletons. None of the patients had undergone any treatment ahead of thyroid surgery. Germline V gene lookup returns CDR1 MNHEY and CDR2 SVGEGT. Trimming took 4 bases from V and 2 from J, leaving 17 bases between them. There are 16 residues in the CDR3. This chain uses TRBV6-2 or TRBV6-3 with TRBJ1-1, with a tentative D call TRBD1 (6 bases). The TCR originated in a female donor with papillary thyroid cancer or a benign thyroid nodule (not recorded which). Some clones in this sample may be carry-over from other donors' samples. The source material was blood. The CDR3 nucleotides read TGTGCCAGCAGTTCCCCAGGGGTTAGGGCCAACACTGAAGCTTTCTTT. Translating gives CASSSPGVRANTEAFF.